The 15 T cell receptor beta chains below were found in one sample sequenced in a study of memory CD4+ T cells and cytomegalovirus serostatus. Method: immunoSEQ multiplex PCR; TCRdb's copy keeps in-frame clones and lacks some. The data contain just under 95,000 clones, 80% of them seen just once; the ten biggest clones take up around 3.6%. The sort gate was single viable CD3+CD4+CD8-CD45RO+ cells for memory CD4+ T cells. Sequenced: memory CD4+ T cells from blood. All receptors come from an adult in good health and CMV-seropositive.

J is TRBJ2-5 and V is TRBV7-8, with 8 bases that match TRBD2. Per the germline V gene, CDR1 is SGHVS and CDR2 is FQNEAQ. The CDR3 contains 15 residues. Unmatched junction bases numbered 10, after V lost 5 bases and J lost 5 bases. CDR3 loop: CASSPYGGGEETQYF. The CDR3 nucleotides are TGTGCCAGCAGCCCCTACGGGGGGGGAGAGGAGACCCAGTACTTC.

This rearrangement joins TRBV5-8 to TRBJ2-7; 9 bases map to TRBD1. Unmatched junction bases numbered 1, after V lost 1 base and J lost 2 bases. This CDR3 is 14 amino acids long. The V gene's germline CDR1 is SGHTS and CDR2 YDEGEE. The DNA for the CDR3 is TGTGCCAGCAGCTTGCGGGACAGGGCCTACGAGCAGTACTTC. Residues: CASSLRDRAYEQYF.

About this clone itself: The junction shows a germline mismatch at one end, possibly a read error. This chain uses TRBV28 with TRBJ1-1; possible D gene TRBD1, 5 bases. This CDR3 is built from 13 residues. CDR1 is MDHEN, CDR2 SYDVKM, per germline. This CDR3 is CASSLRWGEGPQF. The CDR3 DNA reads TGTGCCAGCAGTTTACGTTGGGGGGAGGGTCCCCAATTT. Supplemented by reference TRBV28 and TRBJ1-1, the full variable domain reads DVKVTQSSRYLVKRTGEKVFLECVQDMDHENMFWYRQDPGLGLRLIYFSYDVKMKEKGDIPEGYSVSREKKERFSLILESASTNQTSMYLCASSLRWGEGPQFGQGTRLTVV.

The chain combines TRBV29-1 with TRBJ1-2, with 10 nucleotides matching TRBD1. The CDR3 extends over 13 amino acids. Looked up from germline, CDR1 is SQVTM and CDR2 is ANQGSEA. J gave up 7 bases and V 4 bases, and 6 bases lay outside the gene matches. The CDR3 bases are TGCAGCGTTGGATGGGACAGGGGCTCTGGCTACACCTTC. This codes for CSVGWDRGSGYTF.

CDR3 DNA: TGTGCCAGCACCTCTTCTATGGGCGGCCTGCTCTACAATGAGCAGTTCTTC. Protein: CASTSSMGGLLYNEQFF. The genes are TRBV5-4 and TRBJ2-1; no definite D call. V lost 6 bases to trimming and J lost 3 bases, with 22 bases between them. Per germline, CDR1 SGHNT and CDR2 YYREEE (reference sequence). There are 17 residues in the CDR3.

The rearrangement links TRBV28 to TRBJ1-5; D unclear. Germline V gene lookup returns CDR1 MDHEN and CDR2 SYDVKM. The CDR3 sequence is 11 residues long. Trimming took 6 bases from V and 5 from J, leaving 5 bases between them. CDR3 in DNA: TGTGCCAGCAGCCGATATCAGCCCCAGCATTTT. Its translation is CASSRYQPQHF.

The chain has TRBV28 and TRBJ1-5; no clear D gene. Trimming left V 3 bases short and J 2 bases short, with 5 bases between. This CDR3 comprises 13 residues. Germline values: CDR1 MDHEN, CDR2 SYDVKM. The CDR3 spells CASSLQGNQPQHF. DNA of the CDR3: TGTGCCAGCAGTTTGCAGGGCAATCAGCCCCAGCATTTT. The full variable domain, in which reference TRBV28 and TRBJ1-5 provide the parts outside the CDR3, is DVKVTQSSRYLVKRTGEKVFLECVQDMDHENMFWYRQDPGLGLRLIYFSYDVKMKEKGDIPEGYSVSREKKERFSLILESASTNQTSMYLCASSLQGNQPQHFGDGTRLSIL.

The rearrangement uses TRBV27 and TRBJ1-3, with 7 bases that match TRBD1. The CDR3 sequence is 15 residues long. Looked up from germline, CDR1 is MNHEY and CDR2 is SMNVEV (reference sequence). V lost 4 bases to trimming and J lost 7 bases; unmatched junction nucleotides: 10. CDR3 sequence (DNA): TGTGCCAGCAGTTCCGCCCGACAGGGAGGTAACACCATATATTTT. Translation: CASSSARQGGNTIYF.

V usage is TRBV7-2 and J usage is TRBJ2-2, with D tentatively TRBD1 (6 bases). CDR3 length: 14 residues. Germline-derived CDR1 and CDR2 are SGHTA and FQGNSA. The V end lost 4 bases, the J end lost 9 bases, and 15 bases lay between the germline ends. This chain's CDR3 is CASSSGRGGWELFF. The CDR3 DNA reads TGTGCCAGCAGCTCCGGCAGGGGTGGATGGGAGCTGTTTTTT.

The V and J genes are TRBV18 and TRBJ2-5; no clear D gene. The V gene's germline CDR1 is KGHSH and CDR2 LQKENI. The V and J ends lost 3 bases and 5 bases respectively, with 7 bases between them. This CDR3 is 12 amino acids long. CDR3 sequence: CASSPGLETQYF. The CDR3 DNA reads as TGTGCCAGCTCACCTGGTTTGGAGACCCAGTACTTC.

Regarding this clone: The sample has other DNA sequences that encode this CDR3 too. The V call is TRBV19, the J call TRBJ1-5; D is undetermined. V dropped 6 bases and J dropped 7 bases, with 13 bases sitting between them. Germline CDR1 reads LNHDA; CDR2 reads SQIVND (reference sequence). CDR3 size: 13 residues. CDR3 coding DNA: TGTGCCAGTAGCGGGTCAGCGGGGCAGCCCCAGCATTTT. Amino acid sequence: CASSGSAGQPQHF.

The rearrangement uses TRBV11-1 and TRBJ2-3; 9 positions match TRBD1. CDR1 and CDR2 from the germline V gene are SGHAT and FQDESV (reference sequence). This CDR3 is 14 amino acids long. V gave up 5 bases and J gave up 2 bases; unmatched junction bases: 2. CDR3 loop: CASSRTGATDTQYF. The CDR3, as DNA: TGTGCCAGCAGCCGGACAGGGGCCACAGATACGCAGTATTTT.

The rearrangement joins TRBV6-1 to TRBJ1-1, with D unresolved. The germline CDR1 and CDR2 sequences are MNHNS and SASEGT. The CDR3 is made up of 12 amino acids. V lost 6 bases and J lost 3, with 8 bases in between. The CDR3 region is CASRFTYTEAFF. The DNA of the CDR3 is TGTGCCAGCAGATTCACCTACACTGAAGCTTTCTTT.

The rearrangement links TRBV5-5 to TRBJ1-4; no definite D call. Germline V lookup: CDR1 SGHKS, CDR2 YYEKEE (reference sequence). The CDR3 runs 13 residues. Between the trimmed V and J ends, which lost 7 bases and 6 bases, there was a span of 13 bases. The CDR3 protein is CASSRQPDEKLFF. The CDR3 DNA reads TGTGCCAGCTCTAGGCAACCGGATGAAAAACTGTTTTTT.

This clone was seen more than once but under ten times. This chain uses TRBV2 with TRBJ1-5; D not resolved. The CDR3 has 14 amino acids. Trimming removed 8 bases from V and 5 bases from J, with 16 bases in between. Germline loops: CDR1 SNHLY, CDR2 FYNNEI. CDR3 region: CASGGRQVHQPQHF. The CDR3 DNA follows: TGTGCCAGCGGCGGGAGGCAGGTCCATCAGCCCCAGCATTTT.